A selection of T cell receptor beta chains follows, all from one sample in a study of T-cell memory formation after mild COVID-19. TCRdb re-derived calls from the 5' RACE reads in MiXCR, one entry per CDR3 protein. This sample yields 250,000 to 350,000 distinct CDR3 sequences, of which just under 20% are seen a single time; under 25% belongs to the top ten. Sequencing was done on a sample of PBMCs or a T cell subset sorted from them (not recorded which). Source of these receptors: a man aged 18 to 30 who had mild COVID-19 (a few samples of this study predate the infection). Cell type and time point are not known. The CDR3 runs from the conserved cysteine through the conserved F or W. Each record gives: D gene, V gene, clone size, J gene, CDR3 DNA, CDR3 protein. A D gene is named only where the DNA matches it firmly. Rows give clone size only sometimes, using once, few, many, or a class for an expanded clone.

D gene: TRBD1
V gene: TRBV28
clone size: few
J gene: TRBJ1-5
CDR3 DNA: TGTGCCAGCGGCAGACAGGGCCAGTCCCTCAATCAGCCCCAGCATTTT
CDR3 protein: CASGRQGQSLNQPQHF

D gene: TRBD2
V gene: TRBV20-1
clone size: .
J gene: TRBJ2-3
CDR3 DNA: TGCAGTGCTAGAGATCCAGGGACTAGTACAGATACGCAGTATTTT
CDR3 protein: CSARDPGTSTDTQYF

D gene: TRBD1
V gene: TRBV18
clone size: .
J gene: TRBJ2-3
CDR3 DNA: TGTGCCAGCTCACCACCGGACAGGCGGGATACGCAGTATTTT
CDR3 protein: CASSPPDRRDTQYF

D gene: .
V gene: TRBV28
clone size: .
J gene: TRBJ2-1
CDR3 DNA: TGTGCCAGCAGTACCGGGACACCCTTTTACTACGAGCAGTTCTTC
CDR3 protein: CASSTGTPFYYEQFF

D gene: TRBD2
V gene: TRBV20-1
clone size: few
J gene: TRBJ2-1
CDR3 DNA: TGCAGTGCCTCGGGGGGGTCCTACAATGAGCAGTTCTTC
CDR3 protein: CSASGGSYNEQFF

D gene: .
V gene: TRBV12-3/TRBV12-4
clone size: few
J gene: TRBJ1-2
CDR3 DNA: TGTGCCAGCAGCCCCTACAAGGGCCATGGCTACACCTTC
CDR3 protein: CASSPYKGHGYTF

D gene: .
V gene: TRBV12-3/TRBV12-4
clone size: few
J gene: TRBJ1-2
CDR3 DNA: TGTGCCAGCAGTTCGGGGGCCCCTGGCTACACCTTC
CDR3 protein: CASSSGAPGYTF

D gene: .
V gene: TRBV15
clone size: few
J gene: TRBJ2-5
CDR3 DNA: TGTGCCACCAGCAGAGATGCGGGGACCCAAGAGACCCAGTACTTC
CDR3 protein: CATSRDAGTQETQYF

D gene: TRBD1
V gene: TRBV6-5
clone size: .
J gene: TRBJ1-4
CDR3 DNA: TGTGCCAGCAGTTACGCGGACAGGGGACGTGGGGAAAAACTGTTTTTT
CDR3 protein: CASSYADRGRGEKLFF

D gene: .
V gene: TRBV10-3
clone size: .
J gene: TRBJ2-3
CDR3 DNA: TGTGCCTCCGCCTCGGAAGATACGCAGTATTTT
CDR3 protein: CASASEDTQYF

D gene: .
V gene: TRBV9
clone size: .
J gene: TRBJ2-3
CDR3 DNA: TGTGCCAGCAGCGTAGCAGCGAGCACAGATACGCAGTATTTT
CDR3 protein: CASSVAASTDTQYF

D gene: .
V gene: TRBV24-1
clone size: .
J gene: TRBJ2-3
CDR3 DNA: TGTGCCACCAGTGATATGGACGGCACAGATACGCAGTATTTT
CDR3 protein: CATSDMDGTDTQYF

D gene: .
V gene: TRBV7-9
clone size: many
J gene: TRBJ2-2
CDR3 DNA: TGTGCCAGCAGCTTTAGTCGTTCGAGGACACGGATTAACACCGGGGAGCTGTTTTTT
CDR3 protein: CASSFSRSRTRINTGELFF

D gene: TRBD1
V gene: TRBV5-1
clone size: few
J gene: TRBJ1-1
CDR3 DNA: TGCGCCAGCAGCTCCGGAACAGGGGAGGGCACTGAAGCTTTCTTT
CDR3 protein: CASSSGTGEGTEAFF

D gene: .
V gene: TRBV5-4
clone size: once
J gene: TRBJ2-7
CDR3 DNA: TGTGCCAGCAGCTTGGCGGGGCAGGGCTCCTACGAGCAGTACTTC
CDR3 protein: CASSLAGQGSYEQYF

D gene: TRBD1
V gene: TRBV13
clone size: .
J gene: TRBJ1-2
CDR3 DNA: TGTGCCAGCAGTGCACAGGGGGCCTTTGGTGGCTACACCTTC
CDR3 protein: CASSAQGAFGGYTF

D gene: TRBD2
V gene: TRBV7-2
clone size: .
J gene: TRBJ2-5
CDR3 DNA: TGTGCCAGCACTCTACGGGGGAGGGAGAGAGAGACCCAGTACTTC
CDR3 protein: CASTLRGRERETQYF

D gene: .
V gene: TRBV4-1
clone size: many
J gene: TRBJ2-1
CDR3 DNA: TGCGCCAGCAGCCACCCGGTGGTAGCGGCCTACAATGAGCAGTTCTTC
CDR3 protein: CASSHPVVAAYNEQFF

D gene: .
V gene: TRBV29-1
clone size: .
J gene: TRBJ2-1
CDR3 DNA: TGCAGCGTTTCGATCTTCCTCTCCTACAATGAGCAGTTCTTC
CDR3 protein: CSVSIFLSYNEQFF

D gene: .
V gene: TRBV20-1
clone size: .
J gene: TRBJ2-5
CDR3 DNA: TGCAGTGCTAGTAGGCGGGCCCACCAAGAGACCCAGTACTTC
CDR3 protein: CSASRRAHQETQYF

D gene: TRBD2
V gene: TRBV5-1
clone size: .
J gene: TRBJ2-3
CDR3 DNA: TGCGCCAGCAGCCCCGGACTAGCGGGGCAAGATACGCAGTATTTT
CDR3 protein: CASSPGLAGQDTQYF

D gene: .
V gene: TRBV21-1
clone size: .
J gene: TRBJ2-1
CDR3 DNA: TGTGCCAGCAGCAAAGGACCGAAACGGAATGAGCAGTTCTTC
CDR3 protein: CASSKGPKRNEQFF

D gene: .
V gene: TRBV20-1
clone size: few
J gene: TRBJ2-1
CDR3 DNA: TGCAGGCCGGGATTTTTCGGCGATGAGCAGTTCTTC
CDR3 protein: CRPGFFGDEQFF

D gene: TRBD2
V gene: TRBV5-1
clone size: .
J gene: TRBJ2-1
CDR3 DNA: TGCGCCAGCAGCCGCTCGTCCGGGGCTAGCGGGGGGCATCCACACAATGAGCAGTTCTTC
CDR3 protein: CASSRSSGASGGHPHNEQFF

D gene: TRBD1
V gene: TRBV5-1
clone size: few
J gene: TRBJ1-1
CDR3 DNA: TGCGCCAGCAGCTACGGGGACAGGGTCACTGAAGCTTTCTTT
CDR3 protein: CASSYGDRVTEAFF

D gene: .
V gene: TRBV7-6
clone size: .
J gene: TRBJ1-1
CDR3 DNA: TGTGCCAGCAGCTTAAGCGACGGGGGTGGGACTGAAGCTTTCTTT
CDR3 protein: CASSLSDGGGTEAFF

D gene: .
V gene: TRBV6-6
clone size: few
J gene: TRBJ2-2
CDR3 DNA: TGTGCCAGCAGCCCCCCCCCGGGACCTCCCACCGGGGAGCTGTTTTTT
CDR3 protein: CASSPPPGPPTGELFF

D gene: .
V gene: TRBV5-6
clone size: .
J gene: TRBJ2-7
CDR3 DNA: TGTGCCAGCAGCTCCGACAGGCTTCGTTACGAGCAGTACTTC
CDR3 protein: CASSSDRLRYEQYF